A single sample gave rise to the 12 T cell receptor beta chains below, sequenced in a study of beta chain features in type 1 diabetes. Their antigen targets remain unknown. Expressed TCRB transcripts were sequenced after all isolated RNA was converted to cDNA. Profiled with immunoSEQ multiplex PCR; TCRdb holds only in-frame clones, not every one. Here the sample spans roughly 280,000 clones, less than 30% being singletons. Findings and caveats of the study: The study found moderately but significantly shorter TCRB CDR3s in all four CD4+ subsets of Type 1 diabetes patients.

The sample comprised naive CD4+ T cells from blood. These receptors were obtained from a woman aged 25 to 45 with type 1 diabetes.

This chain connects TRBV15 to TRBJ1-5, with 9 bases fitting TRBD1. V was clipped by 0 bases and J by 7 bases; unmatched bases: 10. CDR1 is LNHNV, CDR2 YYDKDF, per germline (reference sequence). The CDR3 sequence is 17 residues long. CDR3 sequence: CATSRDLGTGLVQPQHF. As DNA, the CDR3 is TGTGCCACCAGCAGAGATTTGGGGACAGGGTTAGTACAGCCCCAGCATTTT.

The CDR3 reads CASGTSGKDEQFF. CDR3 nucleotides: TGTGCCAGCGGGACTAGCGGGAAGGATGAGCAGTTCTTC. The genes are TRBV7-9 and TRBJ2-1; the match to TRBD2 covers 13 bases. This CDR3 spans 13 amino acids. Trimming cost V 8 bases and J 8 bases; bases outside gene matches: 3. Germline CDR1 is SEHNR and CDR2 is FQNEAQ (reference sequence).

The table lists this clone with a few counts. V usage is TRBV4-2 and J usage is TRBJ1-3; D is unclear. The CDR3 is made up of 16 amino acids. Germline loops: CDR1 LGHNA, CDR2 YNFKEQ. Trimming removed 0 bases from V and 2 bases from J, with 11 bases in between. CDR3 coding DNA: TGTGCCAGCAGCCAAGATGAGGCGGAGCCTGGAAACACCATATATTTT. It encodes CASSQDEAEPGNTIYF.

The chain couples TRBV2 to TRBJ1-1; a possible D gene is TRBD1 (5 bases). The CDR3 runs to 14 residues. Trimming took 7 bases from V and 5 from J, leaving 17 bases between them. Per germline, CDR1 SNHLY and CDR2 FYNNEI. CDR3 sequence reads: CASTSQGSETEAFF. CDR3 coding DNA: TGTGCCAGCACCTCTCAGGGATCGGAGACTGAAGCTTTCTTT.

V is TRBV18 and J is TRBJ2-4; 8 positions match TRBD1. The CDR3 length is 13 residues. Unmatched junction bases numbered 2, after V lost 2 bases and J lost 8 bases. CDR1 and CDR2 from the germline V gene are KGHSH and LQKENI. The chain's CDR3 is CASSPTGGDIQYF. CDR3 DNA: TGTGCCAGCTCACCAACAGGGGGAGACATTCAGTACTTC.

V usage is TRBV27 and J usage is TRBJ2-7, with D tentatively TRBD1 (7 bases). Germline values: CDR1 MNHEY, CDR2 SMNVEV (reference sequence). The CDR3 is 14 residues long. Trimming shortened V by 3 bases and J by 6 bases, and 15 bases separated the two germline ends. CDR3 in amino acids: CASSFRGVPGEQYF. CDR3 sequence (DNA): TGTGCCAGCAGTTTCAGGGGGGTCCCCGGCGAGCAGTACTTC.

This chain links TRBV5-4 with TRBJ1-1, with TRBD1 identical over 9 bases. The CDR3 is 15 residues long. Germline V lookup: CDR1 SGHNT, CDR2 YYREEE (reference sequence). Trimming removed 4 bases from V and 4 bases from J; junction bases left unmatched: 8. The CDR3 nucleotides are TGTGCCAGCAGCGGATCACAGGGGGCGGTCACTGAAGCTTTCTTT. Its translation is CASSGSQGAVTEAFF.

The V and J genes are TRBV6-5 and TRBJ2-7; 10 nucleotides align to TRBD1. The ends lost 4 bases at V and 3 bases at J; junction bases unmatched: 6. The germline V gene has CDR1 MNHEY and CDR2 SVGAGI. The CDR3 consists of 15 residues. Here the CDR3 reads CASSFKGQGDYEQYF. The CDR3 DNA is TGTGCCAGCAGTTTCAAAGGACAGGGGGACTACGAGCAGTACTTC.

In its sample, this clone was seen a few times. The V gene is TRBV27, the J gene TRBJ2-3; TRBD2 matches 13 bases. Germline assignment: CDR1 MNHEY and CDR2 SMNVEV (reference sequence). The CDR3 is 15 amino acids. V shed 8 bases and J 6 bases; nucleotides not matched to a gene: 8. In nucleotides, the CDR3 is TGTGCCAGCGGGACTAGCGGGATAACGGCGGATACGCAGTATTTT. Protein: CASGTSGITADTQYF.

This clone was picked up a small number of times. The chain recombines TRBV28 with TRBJ2-1; the D gene is possibly TRBD2 (6 bases). The CDR3 length is 14 residues. Deletions cut 6 bases from V and 4 bases from J, with 13 bases between. Germline V gene lookup returns CDR1 MDHEN and CDR2 SYDVKM. DNA for the CDR3: TGTGCCAGCAGGAGGCTAGCGCCTTACAATGAGCAGTTCTTC. Translating gives CASRRLAPYNEQFF.

V and J are TRBV6-5 and TRBJ2-6; possible D gene TRBD2, 5 bases. CDR3 length: 16 residues. Germline CDR1 MNHEY, CDR2 SVGAGI. The germline V and J ends were trimmed by 0 bases and 1 base, with 7 bases remaining between them. CDR3 DNA sequence: TGTGCCAGCAGTTACTCGTGGAGGTCTGGGGCCAACGTCCTGACTTTC. Protein sequence: CASSYSWRSGANVLTF.

This sequence joins TRBV2 and TRBJ2-5; 9 nucleotides line up with TRBD2. Germline V gene data show CDR1 as SNHLY and CDR2 as FYNNEI. The CDR3 consists of 15 residues. Trimming cost V 0 bases and J 5 bases; bases outside gene matches: 4. CDR3 in amino acids: CASSEARGLAETQYF. CDR3 nucleotides: TGTGCCAGCAGTGAAGCGCGGGGACTAGCTGAGACCCAGTACTTC.